The rows below give T cell receptor beta chains drawn from one sample of a study of graft-versus-host responses after intestinal transplantation. Only in-frame clones appear in the TCRdb table, and some are missing; sequencing was by immunoSEQ multiplex PCR. Among approximately 39,000 clones listed, approximately 94% were seen once. Antigens of these TCRs are unknown. The sequencing used unstimulated CD4+ T cells sorted from spleen or lymph node cells, collected before transplant. Every receptor here comes from a human donor who was the organ donor for an intestinal transplant. Both conserved end residues are part of each CDR3. A D gene is named only where the DNA matches it firmly. Expanded clones get a size class; other rows say once, few or many, or leave the size out.

>TRBV9|TRBJ1-3|NA|NA
CASSVGGVSGNTIYF
TGTGCCAGCAGCGTAGGGGGGGTTTCTGGAAACACCATATATTTT
>TRBV7-2|TRBJ1-5|NA|TRBD1
CASSPDRGVTQPQHF
TGTGCCAGCAGTCCGGACAGGGGGGTGACTCAGCCCCAGCATTTT
>TRBV19|TRBJ1-1|once|NA
CASRDGGRAFF
TGTGCCAGTAGGGACGGGGGTAGGGCTTTCTTT
>TRBV9|TRBJ2-1|NA|TRBD2
CASNIAGGFNEQFF
TGTGCCAGCAACATAGCGGGGGGGTTCAATGAGCAGTTCTTC
>TRBV19|TRBJ1-2|NA|TRBD1
CASSKRDRANYGYTF
TGTGCCAGTAGTAAACGGGACAGAGCTAACTATGGCTACACCTTC
>TRBV7-9|TRBJ2-3|NA|NA
CASSLGSTDTQYF
TGTGCCAGCAGCTTAGGTAGCACAGATACGCAGTATTTT
>TRBV9|TRBJ2-1|NA|TRBD2
CASSRAGTSVNEQFF
TGTGCCAGCAGTCGAGCCGGGACTAGCGTCAATGAGCAGTTCTTC
>TRBV6-1|TRBJ1-6|NA|NA
CASSSGGSYNSPLHF
TGTGCCAGCAGTTCCGGAGGGTCCTATAATTCACCCCTCCACTTT
>TRBV5-1|TRBJ2-3|NA|TRBD2
CASSFRTSGGPSDTQYF
TGCGCCAGCAGCTTTCGGACTAGCGGGGGGCCATCAGATACGCAGTATTTT
>TRBV7-6|TRBJ1-2|once|NA
CASSYGTDPNYGYTF
TGTGCCAGCAGCTACGGGACTGATCCTAACTATGGCTACACCTTC
>TRBV2|TRBJ1-2|NA|TRBD1
CASRGDSVYGYTF
TGTGCCAGCAGGGGGGACAGCGTCTATGGCTACACCTTC
>TRBV7-8|TRBJ2-7|NA|NA
CASSIHLAFSSYEQYF
TGTGCCAGCAGCATCCACCTAGCGTTTAGCTCCTACGAGCAGTACTTC